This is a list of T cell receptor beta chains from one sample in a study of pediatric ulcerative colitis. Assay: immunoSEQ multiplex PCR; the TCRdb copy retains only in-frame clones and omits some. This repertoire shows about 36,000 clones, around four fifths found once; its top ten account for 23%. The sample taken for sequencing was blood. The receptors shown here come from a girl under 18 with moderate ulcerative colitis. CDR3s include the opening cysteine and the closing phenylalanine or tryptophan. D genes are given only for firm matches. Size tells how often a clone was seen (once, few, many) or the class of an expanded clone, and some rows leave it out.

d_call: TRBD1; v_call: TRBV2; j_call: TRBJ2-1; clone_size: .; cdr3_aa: CASNWDRENEQFF; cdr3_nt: TGTGCCAGCAATTGGGACAGGGAGAATGAGCAGTTCTTC
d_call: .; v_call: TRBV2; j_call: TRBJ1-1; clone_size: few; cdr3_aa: CASSTMGAFTEAFF; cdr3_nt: TGTGCCAGCAGTACTATGGGGGCCTTCACTGAAGCTTTCTTT
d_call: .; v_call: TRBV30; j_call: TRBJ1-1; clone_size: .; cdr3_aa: CAWSRGGNTEAFF; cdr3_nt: TGTGCCTGGAGTAGAGGGGGGAACACTGAAGCTTTCTTT
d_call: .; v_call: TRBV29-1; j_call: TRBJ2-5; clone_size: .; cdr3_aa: CSVEGWKTQPGRETQYF; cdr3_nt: TGCAGCGTTGAAGGTTGGAAAACCCAGCCCGGTCGAGAGACCCAGTACTTC
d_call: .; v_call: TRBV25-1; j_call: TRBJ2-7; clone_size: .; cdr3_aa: CASSDDPSNYEQYF; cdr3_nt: TGTGCCAGCAGTGACGATCCAAGTAATTACGAGCAGTACTTC
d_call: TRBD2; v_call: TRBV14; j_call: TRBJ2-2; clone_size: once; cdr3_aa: CASSQVASGAGELFF; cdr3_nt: TGTGCCAGCAGCCAAGTGGCTAGCGGGGCCGGGGAGCTGTTTTTT
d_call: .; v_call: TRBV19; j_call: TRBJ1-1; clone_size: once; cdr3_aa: CASTPGPSFTEAFF; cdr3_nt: TGTGCCAGTACCCCTGGACCATCCTTCACTGAAGCTTTCTTT
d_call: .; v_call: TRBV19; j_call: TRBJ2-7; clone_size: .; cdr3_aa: CASSISRGEQYF; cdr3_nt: TGTGCCAGTAGTATTTCCCGGGGCGAGCAGTACTTC
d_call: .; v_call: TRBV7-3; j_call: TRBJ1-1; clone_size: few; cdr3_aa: CASSPQGGNTEAFF; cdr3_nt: TGTGCCAGCAGCCCACAGGGCGGGAACACTGAAGCTTTCTTT
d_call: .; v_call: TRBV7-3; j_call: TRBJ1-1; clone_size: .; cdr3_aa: CASSLDRQNTEAFF; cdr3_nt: TGTGCCAGCAGCTTGGACAGACAGAACACTGAAGCTTTCTTT
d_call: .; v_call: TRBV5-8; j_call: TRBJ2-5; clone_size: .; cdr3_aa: CASSLVRSATLQETQYF; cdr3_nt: TGTGCCAGCAGCTTGGTTCGGTCAGCGACGCTCCAAGAGACCCAGTACTTC
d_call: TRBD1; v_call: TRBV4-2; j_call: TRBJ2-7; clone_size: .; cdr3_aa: CASSQDGQGVGYEQYF; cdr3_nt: TGTGCCAGCAGCCAAGACGGACAGGGGGTAGGGTACGAGCAGTACTTC
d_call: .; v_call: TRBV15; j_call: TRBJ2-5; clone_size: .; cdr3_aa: CATSRDTRSQETQYF; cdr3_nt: TGTGCCACCAGCAGAGATACAAGAAGCCAAGAGACCCAGTACTTC
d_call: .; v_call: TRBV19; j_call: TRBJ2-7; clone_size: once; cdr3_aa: CASSPGSYEQYF; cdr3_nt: TGTGCCAGTAGTCCAGGGTCCTACGAGCAGTACTTC
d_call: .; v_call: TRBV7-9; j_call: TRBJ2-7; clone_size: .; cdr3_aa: CASSLHGGSSYEQYF; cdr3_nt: TGTGCCAGCAGCTTACACGGAGGGAGCTCCTACGAGCAGTACTTC
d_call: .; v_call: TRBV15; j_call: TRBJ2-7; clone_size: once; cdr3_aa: CATSPGPLSYEQYF; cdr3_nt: TGTGCCACCAGCCCCGGTCCGCTCTCCTACGAGCAGTACTTC
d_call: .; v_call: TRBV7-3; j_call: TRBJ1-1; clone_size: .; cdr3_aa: CASSLTRNTEAFF; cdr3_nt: TGTGCCAGCAGCTTGACACGGAACACTGAAGCTTTCTTT
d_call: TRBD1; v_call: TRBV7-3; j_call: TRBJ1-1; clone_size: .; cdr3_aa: CASSSGQASEAFF; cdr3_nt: TGTGCCAGCAGCTCGGGACAGGCGTCTGAAGCTTTCTTT
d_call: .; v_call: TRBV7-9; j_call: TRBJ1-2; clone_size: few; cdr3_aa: CASSLDRGYTF; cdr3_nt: TGTGCCAGCAGCTTAGATCGCGGCTACACCTTC
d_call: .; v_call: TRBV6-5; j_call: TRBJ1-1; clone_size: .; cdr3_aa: CASSYSIGTEAFF; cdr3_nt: TGTGCCAGCAGTTACTCGATCGGCACTGAAGCTTTCTTT
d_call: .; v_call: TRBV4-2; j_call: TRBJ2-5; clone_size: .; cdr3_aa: CASSQDSTETQYF; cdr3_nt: TGTGCCAGCAGCCAGGACAGTACAGAGACCCAGTACTTC
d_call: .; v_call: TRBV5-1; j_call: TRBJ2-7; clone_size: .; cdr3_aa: CASSLDLEFYEQYF; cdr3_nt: TGCGCCAGCAGCTTGGATCTGGAATTCTACGAGCAGTACTTC
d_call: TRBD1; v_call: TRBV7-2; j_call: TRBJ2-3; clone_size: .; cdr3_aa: CASSRRLGQGSTDTQYF; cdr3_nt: TGTGCCAGCAGCCGCCGGCTAGGACAGGGTAGCACAGATACGCAGTATTTT
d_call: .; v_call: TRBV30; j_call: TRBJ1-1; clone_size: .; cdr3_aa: CAQRIGNSNTEAFF; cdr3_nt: TGTGCCCAAAGAATCGGGAACTCGAACACTGAAGCTTTCTTT
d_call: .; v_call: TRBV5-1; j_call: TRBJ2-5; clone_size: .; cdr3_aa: CASSLGGQETQYF; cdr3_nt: TGCGCCAGCAGCTTGGGCGGCCAAGAGACCCAGTACTTC
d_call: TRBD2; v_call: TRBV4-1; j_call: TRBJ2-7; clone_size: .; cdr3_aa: CASSQEATGLAGSDYEQYF; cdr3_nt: TGCGCCAGCAGCCAAGAAGCCACGGGACTAGCGGGGTCCGACTACGAGCAGTACTTC
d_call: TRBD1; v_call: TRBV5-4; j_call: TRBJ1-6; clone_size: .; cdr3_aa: CASSQTGVSYNSPLHF; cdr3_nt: TGTGCCAGCAGCCAAACAGGGGTCTCCTATAATTCACCCCTCCACTTT
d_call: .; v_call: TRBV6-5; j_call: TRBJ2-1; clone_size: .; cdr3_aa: CASSTPLTGSHEQFF; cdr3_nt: TGTGCCAGCAGTACCCCCCTAACAGGGAGCCATGAGCAGTTCTTC
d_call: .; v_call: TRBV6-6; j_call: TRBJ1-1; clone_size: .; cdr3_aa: CASSYSDGEAFF; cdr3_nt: TGTGCCAGCAGTTACTCGGATGGGGAGGCTTTCTTT
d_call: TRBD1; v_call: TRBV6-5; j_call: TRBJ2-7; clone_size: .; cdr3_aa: CASSYSAGGGFYEQYF; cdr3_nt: TGTGCCAGCAGTTACTCAGCAGGGGGCGGATTCTACGAGCAGTACTTC
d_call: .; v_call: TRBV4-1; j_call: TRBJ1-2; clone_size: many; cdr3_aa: CASSRGVFLYGYTF; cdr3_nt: TGCGCCAGCAGTCGAGGGGTTTTCCTTTATGGCTACACCTTC
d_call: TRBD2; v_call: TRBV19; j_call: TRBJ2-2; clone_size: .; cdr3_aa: CASSNLRSPRTSTNTGELFF; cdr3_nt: TGTGCCAGTAGTAACCTCCGGTCTCCCCGGACTAGCACGAACACCGGGGAGCTGTTTTTT
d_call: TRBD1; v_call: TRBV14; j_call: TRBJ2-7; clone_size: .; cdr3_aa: CASSNGQGTYEQYF; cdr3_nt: TGTGCCAGCAGTAATGGACAGGGAACCTACGAGCAGTACTTC
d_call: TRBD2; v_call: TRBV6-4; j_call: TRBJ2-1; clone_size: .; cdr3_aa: CASSPRGLTEQFF; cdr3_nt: TGTGCCAGCAGTCCGAGGGGACTAACTGAGCAGTTCTTC
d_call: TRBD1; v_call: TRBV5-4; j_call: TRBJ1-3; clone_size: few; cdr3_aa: CASSLDRGSGNTIYF; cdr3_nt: TGTGCCAGCAGCCTGGACAGGGGGTCTGGAAACACCATATATTTT
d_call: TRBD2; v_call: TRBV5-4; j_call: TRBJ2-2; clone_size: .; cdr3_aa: CASSSTDGLAVNTGELFF; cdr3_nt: TGTGCCAGCAGCTCCACCGACGGACTAGCGGTGAACACCGGGGAGCTGTTTTTT
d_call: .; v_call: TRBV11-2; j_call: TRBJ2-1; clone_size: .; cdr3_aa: CASSLAVAEQFF; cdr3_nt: TGTGCCAGCAGCTTAGCGGTAGCGGAGCAGTTCTTC